A selection of T cell receptor beta chains follows, all from one sample in a study of blood T cell repertoires in COVID-19. Libraries were prepared by immunoSEQ multiplex PCR; TCRdb keeps only in-frame clonotypes and omits some of them. The sample has approximately 280,000 clones, approximately 83% seen once. What was sequenced was peripheral blood. These receptors originate from a woman between 65 and 79 years old with acute or convalescent COVID-19. CDR3s include the opening cysteine and the closing phenylalanine or tryptophan. Fields, in order: J gene, D gene, V gene, clone size, CDR3 DNA, CDR3 protein. D genes are given only for firm matches. Only part of the rows carry a size: once, few, many, or a class if the clone is expanded.

>TRBJ2-3|TRBD2|TRBV5-4|.
TGTGCCAGCAGCATCAAATTGGCGGGGGGGTGCACAGATACGCAGTATTTT
CASSIKLAGGCTDTQYF
>TRBJ2-2|.|TRBV19|.
TGTGCCAGTAGTATCGGCGGGTACACCGGGGAGCTGTTTTTT
CASSIGGYTGELFF
>TRBJ1-2|.|TRBV24-1|.
TGTGCCACCAGTGATCCCGGACTGTCCCAAAGTGGCTACACCTTC
CATSDPGLSQSGYTF
>TRBJ2-1|TRBD2|TRBV18|.
TGTGCCAGCTCACCCTCGGGAGGGGCCTACAATGAGCAGTTCTTC
CASSPSGGAYNEQFF
>TRBJ2-5|.|TRBV29-1|.
TGCAGCGTCGCCGACACGTTCCAAGAGACCCAGTACTTC
CSVADTFQETQYF
>TRBJ1-1|.|TRBV11-1|.
TGTGCCAGCAGCTGGACGTCGACAGGTTCGAACACTGAAGCTTTCTTT
CASSWTSTGSNTEAFF
>TRBJ2-2|TRBD2|TRBV7-6|.
TGTGCCAGCAGCCTTAGGACTAGCGGGGGCCTCACCGGGGAGCTGTTTTTT
CASSLRTSGGLTGELFF
>TRBJ1-1|.|TRBV11-3|once
TGTGCCAGCAGCTTAGGTCCTCTGACTGAAGCTTTCTTT
CASSLGPLTEAFF
>TRBJ1-1|.|TRBV5-6|few
TGTGCCAGCAGCTTGCAACTGGAAGCTTTCTTT
CASSLQLEAFF
>TRBJ1-1|.|TRBV12-3/TRBV12-4|few
TGTGCCAGCAGTTTCGGAGACACTGAAGCTTTCTTT
CASSFGDTEAFF
>TRBJ1-2|.|TRBV6-1|few
TGTGCCAGCAGTGACCCCAGTGGCTACACCTTC
CASSDPSGYTF
>TRBJ2-2|.|TRBV2|.
TGTGCCAGCACCTCCAGGAGGGAGCGGGAGCTGTTTTTT
CASTSRRERELFF
>TRBJ2-3|.|TRBV6-2/TRBV6-3|.
TGTGCCAGCAGTCCCGCGGGGGCCAGCACAGATACGCAGTATTTT
CASSPAGASTDTQYF
>TRBJ1-1|.|TRBV30|.
TGTGCCTGGAACCCCGGTGTGCGGAACACTGAAGCTTTCTTT
CAWNPGVRNTEAFF